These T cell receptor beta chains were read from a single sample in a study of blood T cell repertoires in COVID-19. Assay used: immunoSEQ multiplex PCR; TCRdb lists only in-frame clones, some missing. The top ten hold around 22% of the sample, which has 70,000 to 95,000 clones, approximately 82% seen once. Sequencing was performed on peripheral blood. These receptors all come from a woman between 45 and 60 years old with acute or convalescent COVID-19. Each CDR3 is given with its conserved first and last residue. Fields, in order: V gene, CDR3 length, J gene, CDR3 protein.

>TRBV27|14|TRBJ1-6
CASSLGGADSPLHF
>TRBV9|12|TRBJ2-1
CASSDGWNEQFF
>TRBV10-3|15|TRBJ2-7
CAISESGQGSYEQYF
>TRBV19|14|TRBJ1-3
CASQGVRGGNTIYF
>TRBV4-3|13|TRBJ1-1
CASSKVGGTEAFF
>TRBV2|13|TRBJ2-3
CASSDELTDTQYF
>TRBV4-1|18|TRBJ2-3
CASSQEGAGIPSTDTQYF
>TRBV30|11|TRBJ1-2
CAWNTEAGYTF
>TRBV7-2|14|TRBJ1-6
CASSLTQPASPLHF
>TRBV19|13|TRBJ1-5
CASGRQIYQPQHF